Shown below are 12 T cell receptor beta chains from a single sample sequenced in a study of blood T cells in healthy people across ages. A sample-barcoded 5' primer and a J-beta primer mix were used in a second PCR of roughly 7 to 12 cycles. TCRdb re-called the 5' RACE reads through MiXCR, storing one row per CDR3 protein. This sample yields about 1.7 million distinct CDR3 sequences, of which roughly 30% are seen a single time; 7% to 9% belongs to the top ten. Sequenced sample: blood. These receptors all come from a woman in her twenties or thirties in good health.

Remarks on this clonotype: The junction and the germline gene differ at one end; a read error may be behind it. The chain has TRBV7-9 and TRBJ1-6, with TRBD1 matching 7 bases. The germline V gene encodes CDR1 SEHNR and CDR2 FQNEAQ (reference sequence). CDR3 length equals 15 residues. The chain's CDR3 is CASSLSRQGMSPRHF. CDR3 DNA sequence: TGTGCCAGCAGCTTAAGTAGACAGGGAATGTCACCCCGCCACTTT. The full variable domain, in which reference TRBV7-9 and TRBJ1-6 provide the parts outside the CDR3, is DTGVSQNPRHKITKRGQNVTFRCDPISEHNRLYWYRQTLGQGPEFLTYFQNEAQLEKSRLLSDRFSAERPKGSFSTLEIQRTEQGDSAMYLCASSLSRQGMSPRHFGNGTRLTVT.

This chain joins TRBV20-1 and TRBJ2-5; D might be TRBD2 (7 bases). The DNA matches TRBJ2-1 better at its end, which makes the J call doubtful. Per germline, CDR1 DFQATT and CDR2 SNEGSKA (reference sequence). This CDR3 region has 12 residues. The CDR3 bases are TGCAGTGCTACAACAGGGAGGGAGACCCAGTTCTTC. As protein: CSATTGRETQFF.

This clonotype was seen many times. The chain employs TRBV15 and TRBJ1-1; D unclear. The V and J ends lost 5 bases and 0 bases respectively, with 19 bases between them. The CDR3 is 17 residues long. Germline-derived CDR1 and CDR2 are LNHNV and YYDKDF (reference sequence). The CDR3 region has the DNA TGTGCCACCAGCCCGATGCGAGGTCGCATCTTGAACACTGAAGCTTTCTTT. Residues: CATSPMRGRILNTEAFF. Full variable domain (remainder filled in from reference TRBV15 and TRBJ1-1): DAMVIQNPRYQVTQFGKPVTLSCSQTLNHNVMYWYQQKSSQAPKLLFHYYDKDFNNEADTPDNFQSRRPNTSFCFLDIRSPGLGDTAMYLCATSPMRGRILNTEAFFGQGTRLTVV.

This clonotype was picked up many times. V is TRBV14 and J is TRBJ2-4, with 10 bases lining up with TRBD2. The V segment lost 0 bases and the J segment 8 bases; nucleotides outside the gene matches: 7. The CDR3 length is 16 residues. Germline CDR1 reads SGHDN; CDR2 reads FVKESK. The CDR3 is CASSQDLAGAGDIQYF. CDR3 nucleotide sequence: TGTGCCAGCAGCCAAGATCTAGCGGGAGCTGGCGACATTCAGTACTTC.

In its sample, this clonotype was seen a few times. The chain has TRBV12-3 or TRBV12-4 and TRBJ1-1; D is undetermined. Between the trimmed V and J ends, which lost 7 bases and 4 bases, there was a span of 16 bases. The CDR3 is 14 amino acids. The CDR3 region has the DNA TGTGCCAGCACCTCAACCGGGTCGGGCACTGAAGCTTTCTTT. The encoded protein is CASTSTGSGTEAFF.

The rearrangement links TRBV7-2 to TRBJ1-5; the match to TRBD1 covers 9 bases. V was pared by 1 base and J by 1 base, with 2 bases of the junction left unmatched. This CDR3 is built from 16 residues. CDR1 and CDR2 (germline): SGHTA, FQGNSA. The CDR3 region is CASSLGTGESNQPQHF. Written as DNA, the CDR3 is TGTGCCAGCAGCTTAGGGACAGGGGAGAGCAATCAGCCCCAGCATTTT.

This clonotype was detected ten times or more. The genes are TRBV29-1 and TRBJ2-6; TRBD1 or TRBD2 may be the D gene (6 bases each). The germline V gene has CDR1 SQVTM and CDR2 ANQGSEA. The V gene lost 4 bases and the J gene lost 2 bases, with 12 bases spanning the gap. The CDR3 extends over 15 amino acids. This CDR3 reads CSVVMGGAGANVLTF. The CDR3 DNA reads as TGCAGCGTTGTCATGGGGGGCGCTGGGGCCAACGTCCTGACTTTC. The full variable domain, completed using reference TRBV29-1 and TRBJ2-6, is SAVISQKPSRDICQRGTSLTIQCQVDSQVTMMFWYRQQPGQSLTLIATANQGSEATYESGFVIDKFPISRPNLTFSTLTVSNMSPEDSSIYLCSVVMGGAGANVLTFGAGSRLTVL.

This clonotype was detected a few times. V usage is TRBV28 and J usage is TRBJ2-3; 8 positions match TRBD2. CDR1 and CDR2 (germline): MDHEN, SYDVKM. The V gene end was trimmed by 6 bases and the J gene end by 1 base; junction bases not matched to a gene: 6. This CDR3 is built from 15 residues. CDR3 sequence reads: CASSTRGDGTDTQYF. CDR3 nucleotides: TGTGCCAGCAGCACGCGGGGGGACGGCACAGATACGCAGTATTTT.

This clonotype appeared once. The CDR3 spells CASSLEQGGRPQAQYF. The CDR3 DNA follows: TGTGCCAGCAGCTTAGAACAGGGGGGGAGACCCCAGGCCCAGTACTTC. The chain couples TRBV7-2 to TRBJ2-7; a weak D match, TRBD1 (8 bases). Germline V CDR1 and CDR2: SGHTA, FQGNSA. This CDR3 has 16 residues. V lost 1 base, J lost 10 bases, and 23 bases lay in between.

The chain links TRBV6-2 or TRBV6-3 to TRBJ2-1; D may be TRBD2 (6 bases). Germline V gives CDR1 MNHEY, CDR2 SVGEGT. V shed 4 bases and J shed 13 bases, with 23 bases lying between them. The CDR3 consists of 15 residues. CDR3 DNA: TGTGCCAGCAGTTCAACAATTTACCGGAGGGAGACCCAGTTCTTC. It encodes CASSSTIYRRETQFF.

This clonotype was seen ten or more times. This sequence joins TRBV6-1 and TRBJ2-4; possibly TRBD1 for D (7 bases). Germline V gene lookup returns CDR1 MNHNS and CDR2 SASEGT. The CDR3 runs 17 residues. Trimming took 1 base from V and 4 from J, leaving 17 bases between them. In nucleotides, the CDR3 is TGTGCCAGCAGTGAAGTGGTTCGGACAGGACTAAAAAACATTCAGTACTTC. It translates to CASSEVVRTGLKNIQYF.

This clonotype was picked up many times. This chain links TRBV5-6 with TRBJ2-7; tentative D call: TRBD2 (6 bases). The length of the CDR3 is 15 residues. V was pared by 4 bases and J by 2 bases, with 16 bases between. Per the germline V gene, CDR1 is SGHDT and CDR2 is YYEEEE. This chain's CDR3 is CASSPRTTAPYEQYF. CDR3 coding DNA: TGTGCCAGCAGCCCCCGGACTACCGCCCCCTACGAGCAGTACTTC. The whole variable domain, filled in from reference TRBV5-6 and TRBJ2-7, reads DAGVTQSPTHLIKTRGQQVTLRCSPKSGHDTVSWYQQALGQGPQFIFQYYEEEERQRGNFPDRFSGHQFPNYSSELNVNALLLGDSALYLCASSPRTTAPYEQYFGPGTRLTVT.